One TCR beta chain is described in this entry. This record belongs to a study of blood T cell repertoires in COVID-19. Study context: Acute-phase and convalescent COVID-19 samples originated in the United States, Italy and Spain.

Germline values: CDR1 MNHEY, CDR2 SVGAGI. V lost 6 bases, J lost 1 base, and 6 bases lay in between. This CDR3 spans 13 amino acids. Produced via immunoSEQ multiplex PCR; TCRdb's table is partial and in-frame only. The repertoire holds tens of thousands of clones, with around 81% as singletons. The specimen sequenced was peripheral blood. The source is a man aged 65 to 85 with acute or convalescent COVID-19. J is TRBJ2-2 and V is TRBV6-5; D call uncertain. CDR3 coding DNA: TGTGCCAGCAGAACACAGAACACCGGGGAGCTGTTTTTT. As protein: CASRTQNTGELFF.